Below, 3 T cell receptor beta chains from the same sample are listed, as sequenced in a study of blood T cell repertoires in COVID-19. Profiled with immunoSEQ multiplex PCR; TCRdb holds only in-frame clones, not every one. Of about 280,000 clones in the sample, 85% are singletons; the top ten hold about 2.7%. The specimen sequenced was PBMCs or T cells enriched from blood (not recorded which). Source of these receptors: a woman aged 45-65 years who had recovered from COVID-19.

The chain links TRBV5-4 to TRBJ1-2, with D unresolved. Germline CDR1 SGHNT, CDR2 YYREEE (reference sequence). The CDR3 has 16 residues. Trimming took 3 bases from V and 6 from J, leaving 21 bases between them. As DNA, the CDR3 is TGTGCCAGCAGCTACGATCCGCGGAGCCGGGTGGATGGCTACACCTTC. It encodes CASSYDPRSRVDGYTF.

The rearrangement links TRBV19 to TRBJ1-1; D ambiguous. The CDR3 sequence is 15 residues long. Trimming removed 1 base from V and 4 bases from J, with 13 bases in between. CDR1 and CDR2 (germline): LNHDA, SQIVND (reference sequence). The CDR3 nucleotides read TGTGCCAGTAGTATAGGTTTAAGGAGGTTCACTGAAGCTTTCTTT. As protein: CASSIGLRRFTEAFF. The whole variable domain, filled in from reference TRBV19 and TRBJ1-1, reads DGGITQSPKYLFRKEGQNVTLSCEQNLNHDAMYWYRQDPGQGLRLIYYSQIVNDFQKGDIAEGYSVSREKKESFPLTVTSAQKNPTAFYLCASSIGLRRFTEAFFGQGTRLTVV.

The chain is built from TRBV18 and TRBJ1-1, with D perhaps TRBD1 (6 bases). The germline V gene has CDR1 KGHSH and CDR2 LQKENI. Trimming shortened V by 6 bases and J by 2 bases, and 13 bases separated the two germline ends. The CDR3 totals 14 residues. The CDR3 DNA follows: TGTGCCAGCTCGCACCGACAGGAAAACACTGAAGCTTTCTTT. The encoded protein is CASSHRQENTEAFF. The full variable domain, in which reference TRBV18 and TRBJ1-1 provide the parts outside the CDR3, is NAGVMQNPRHLVRRRGQEARLRCSPMKGHSHVYWYRQLPEEGLKFMVYLQKENIIDESGMPKERFSAEFPKEGPSILRIQQVVRGDSAAYFCASSHRQENTEAFFGQGTRLTVV.